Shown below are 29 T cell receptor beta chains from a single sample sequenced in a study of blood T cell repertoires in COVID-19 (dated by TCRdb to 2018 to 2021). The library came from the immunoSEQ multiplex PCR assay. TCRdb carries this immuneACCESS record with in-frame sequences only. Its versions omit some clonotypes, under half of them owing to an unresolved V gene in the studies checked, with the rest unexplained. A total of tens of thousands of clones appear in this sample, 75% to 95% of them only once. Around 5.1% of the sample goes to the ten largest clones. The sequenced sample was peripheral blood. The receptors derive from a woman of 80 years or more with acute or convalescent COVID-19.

The CDR3 DNA follows: TGTGCCAGCAGCTTGGGCCAGGGACACTACAATGAGCAGTTCTTC. Translated, it gives CASSLGQGHYNEQFF. The V gene is TRBV5-6, the J gene TRBJ2-1; perhaps TRBD1 as D (6 bases). Trimming left V 0 bases short and J 3 bases short, with 10 bases between. Germline V gene lookup returns CDR1 SGHDT and CDR2 YYEEEE. The CDR3 loop spans 15 amino acids.

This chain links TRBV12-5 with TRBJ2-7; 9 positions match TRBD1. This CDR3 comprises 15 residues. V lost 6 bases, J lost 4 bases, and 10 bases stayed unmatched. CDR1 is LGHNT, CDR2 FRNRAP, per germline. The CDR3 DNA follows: TGTGCTAGTGGATCCCGGACAGGGGCGAGGTACGAGCAGTACTTC. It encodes CASGSRTGARYEQYF. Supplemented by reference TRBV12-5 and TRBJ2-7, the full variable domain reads DARVTQTPRHKVTEMGQEVTMRCQPILGHNTVFWYRQTMMQGLELLAYFRNRAPLDDSGMPKDRFSAEMPDATLATLKIQPSEPRDSAVYFCASGSRTGARYEQYFGPGTRLTVT.

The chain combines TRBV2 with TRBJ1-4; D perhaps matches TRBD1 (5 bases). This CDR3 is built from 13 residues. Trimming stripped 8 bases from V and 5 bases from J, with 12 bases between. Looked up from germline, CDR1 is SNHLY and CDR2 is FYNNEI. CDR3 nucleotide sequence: TGTGCCAGCGACTTAGACAGCAATGAAAAACTGTTTTTT. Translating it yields CASDLDSNEKLFF.

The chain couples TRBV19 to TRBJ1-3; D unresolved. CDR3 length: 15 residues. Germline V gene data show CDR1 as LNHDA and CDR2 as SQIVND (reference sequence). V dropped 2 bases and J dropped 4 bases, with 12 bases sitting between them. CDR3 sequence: CASSIIEGGGNTIYF. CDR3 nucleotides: TGTGCCAGTAGTATAATCGAGGGCGGAGGAAACACCATATATTTT.

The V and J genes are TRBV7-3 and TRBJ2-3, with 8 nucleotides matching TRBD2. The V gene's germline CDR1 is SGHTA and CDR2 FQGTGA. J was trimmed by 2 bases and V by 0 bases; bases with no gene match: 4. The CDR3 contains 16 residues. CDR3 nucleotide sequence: TGTGCCAGCAGCTTAACTAACGGGGGGGCCACAGATACGCAGTATTTT. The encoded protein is CASSLTNGGATDTQYF.

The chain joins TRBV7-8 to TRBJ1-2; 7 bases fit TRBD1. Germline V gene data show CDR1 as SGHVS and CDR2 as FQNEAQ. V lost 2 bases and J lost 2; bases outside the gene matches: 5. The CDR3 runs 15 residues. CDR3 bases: TGTGCCAGCAGCTTAAGGGACAGACGAAACTATGGCTACACCTTC. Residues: CASSLRDRRNYGYTF.

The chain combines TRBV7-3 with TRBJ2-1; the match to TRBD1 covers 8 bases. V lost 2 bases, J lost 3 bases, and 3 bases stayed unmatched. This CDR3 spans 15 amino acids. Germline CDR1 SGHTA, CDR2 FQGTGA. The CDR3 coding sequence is TGTGCCAGCAGCTTAGGGACAGGCCTCTACAATGAGCAGTTCTTC. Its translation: CASSLGTGLYNEQFF.

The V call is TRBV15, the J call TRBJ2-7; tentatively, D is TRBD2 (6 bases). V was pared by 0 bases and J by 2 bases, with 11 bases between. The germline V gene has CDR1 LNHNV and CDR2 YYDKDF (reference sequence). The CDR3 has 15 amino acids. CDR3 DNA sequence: TGTGCCACCAGCAGAGATATGGGGGGACCCTACGAGCAGTACTTC. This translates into CATSRDMGGPYEQYF.

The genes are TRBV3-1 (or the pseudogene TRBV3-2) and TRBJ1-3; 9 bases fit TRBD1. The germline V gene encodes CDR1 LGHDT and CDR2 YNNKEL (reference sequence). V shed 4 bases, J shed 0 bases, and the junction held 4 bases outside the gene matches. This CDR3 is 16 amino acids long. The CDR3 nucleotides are TGTGCCAGCAGCCTAGGGACAGGGAGCTCTGGAAACACCATATATTTT. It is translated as CASSLGTGSSGNTIYF.

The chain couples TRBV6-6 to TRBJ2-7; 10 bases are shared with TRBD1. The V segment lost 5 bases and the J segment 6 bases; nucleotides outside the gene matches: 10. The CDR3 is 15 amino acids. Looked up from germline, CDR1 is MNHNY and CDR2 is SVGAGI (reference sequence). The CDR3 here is CASSPWTGTGVEQYF. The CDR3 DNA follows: TGTGCCAGCAGTCCGTGGACCGGGACAGGGGTCGAGCAGTACTTC.

CDR3 loop: CATSVRTGREKLFF. CDR3 bases: TGTGCCACCAGCGTTCGGACAGGGCGGGAAAAACTGTTTTTT. The chain employs TRBV6-6 and TRBJ1-4; 8 bases map to TRBD1. V shed 10 bases, J shed 8 bases, and the junction held 12 bases outside the gene matches. This CDR3 contains 14 residues. CDR1 is MNHNY and CDR2 is SVGAGI in the germline V gene (reference sequence).

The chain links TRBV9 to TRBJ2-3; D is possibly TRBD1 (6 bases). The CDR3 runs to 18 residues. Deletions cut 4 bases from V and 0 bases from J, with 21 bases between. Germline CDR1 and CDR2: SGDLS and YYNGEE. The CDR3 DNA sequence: TGTGCCAGCAGCCCCCGAGCCCTCAGGGGACCTAGCACAGATACGCAGTATTTT. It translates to CASSPRALRGPSTDTQYF. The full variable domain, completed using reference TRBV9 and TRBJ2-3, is DSGVTQTPKHLITATGQRVTLRCSPRSGDLSVYWYQQSLDQGLQFLIQYYNGEERAKGNILERFSAQQFPDLHSELNLSSLELGDSALYFCASSPRALRGPSTDTQYFGPGTRLTVL.

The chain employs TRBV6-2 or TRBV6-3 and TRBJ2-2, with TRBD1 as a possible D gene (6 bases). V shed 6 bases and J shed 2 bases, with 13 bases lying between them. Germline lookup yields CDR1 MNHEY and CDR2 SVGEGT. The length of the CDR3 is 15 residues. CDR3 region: CASRPVTGNTGELFF. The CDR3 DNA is TGTGCCAGCAGGCCTGTGACAGGAAACACCGGGGAGCTGTTTTTT.

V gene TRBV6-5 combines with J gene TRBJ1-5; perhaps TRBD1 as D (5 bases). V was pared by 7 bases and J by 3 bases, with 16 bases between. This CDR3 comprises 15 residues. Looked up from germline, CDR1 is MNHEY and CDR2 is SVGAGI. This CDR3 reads CASKILDSDNQPQHF. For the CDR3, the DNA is TGTGCCAGCAAAATCCTAGACAGTGACAATCAGCCCCAGCATTTT.

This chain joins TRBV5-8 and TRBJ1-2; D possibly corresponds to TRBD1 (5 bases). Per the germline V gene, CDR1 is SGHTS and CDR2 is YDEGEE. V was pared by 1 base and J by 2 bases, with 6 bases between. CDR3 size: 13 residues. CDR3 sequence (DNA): TGTGCCAGCAGCTTGAGGGGAAACTATGGCTACACCTTC. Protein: CASSLRGNYGYTF. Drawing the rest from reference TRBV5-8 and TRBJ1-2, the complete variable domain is EAGVTQSPTHLIKTRGQQATLRCSPISGHTSVYWYQQALGLGLQFLLWYDEGEERNRGNFPPRFSGRQFPNYSSELNVNALELEDSALYLCASSLRGNYGYTFGSGTRLTVV.

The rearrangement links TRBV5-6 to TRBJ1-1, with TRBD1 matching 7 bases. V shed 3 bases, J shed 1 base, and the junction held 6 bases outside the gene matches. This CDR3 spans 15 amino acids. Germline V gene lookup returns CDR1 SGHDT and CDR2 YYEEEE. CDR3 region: CASSWGTARNTEAFF. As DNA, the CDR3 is TGTGCCAGCAGCTGGGGGACAGCGAGGAACACTGAAGCTTTCTTT. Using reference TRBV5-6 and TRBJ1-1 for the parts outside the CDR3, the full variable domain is DAGVTQSPTHLIKTRGQQVTLRCSPKSGHDTVSWYQQALGQGPQFIFQYYEEEERQRGNFPDRFSGHQFPNYSSELNVNALLLGDSALYLCASSWGTARNTEAFFGQGTRLTVV.

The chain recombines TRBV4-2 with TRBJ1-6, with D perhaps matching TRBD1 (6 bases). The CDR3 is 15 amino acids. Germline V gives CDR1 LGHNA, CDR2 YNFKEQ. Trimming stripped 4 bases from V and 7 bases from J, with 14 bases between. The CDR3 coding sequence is TGTGCCAGCAGCCCCGGGGACACCGTAAATTCACCCCTCCACTTT. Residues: CASSPGDTVNSPLHF.

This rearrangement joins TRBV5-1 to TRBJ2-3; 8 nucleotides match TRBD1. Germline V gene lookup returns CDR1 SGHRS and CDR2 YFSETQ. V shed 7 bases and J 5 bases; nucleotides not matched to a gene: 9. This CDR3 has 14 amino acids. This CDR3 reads CASSGQGLVDTQYF. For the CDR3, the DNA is TGCGCCAGCTCAGGACAGGGCCTTGTAGATACGCAGTATTTT.

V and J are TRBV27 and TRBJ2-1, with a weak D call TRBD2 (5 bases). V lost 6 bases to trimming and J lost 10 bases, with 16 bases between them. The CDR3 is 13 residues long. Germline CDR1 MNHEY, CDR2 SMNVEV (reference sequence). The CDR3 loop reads CASRDFRAAEQFF. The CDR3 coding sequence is TGTGCCAGCAGGGACTTTCGGGCCGCGGAGCAGTTCTTC.

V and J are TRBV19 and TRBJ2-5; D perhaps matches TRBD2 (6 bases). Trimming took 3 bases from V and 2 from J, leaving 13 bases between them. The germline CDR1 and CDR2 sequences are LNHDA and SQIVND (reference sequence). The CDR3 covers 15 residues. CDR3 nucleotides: TGTGCCAGTAGTATCCCGGGGGTTCCTCAAGAGACCCAGTACTTC. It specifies CASSIPGVPQETQYF.

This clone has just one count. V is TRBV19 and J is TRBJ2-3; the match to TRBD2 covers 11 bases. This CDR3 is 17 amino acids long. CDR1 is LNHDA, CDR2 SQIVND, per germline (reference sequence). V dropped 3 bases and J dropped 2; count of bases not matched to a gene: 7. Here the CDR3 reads CASSIWGTSGDTDTQYF. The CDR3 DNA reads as TGTGCCAGTAGTATCTGGGGGACTAGCGGAGACACAGATACGCAGTATTTT.

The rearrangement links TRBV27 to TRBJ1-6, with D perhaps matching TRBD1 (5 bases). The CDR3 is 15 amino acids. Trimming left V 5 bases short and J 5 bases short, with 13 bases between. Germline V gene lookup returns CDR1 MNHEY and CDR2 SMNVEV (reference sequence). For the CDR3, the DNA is TGTGCCAGCAGTCCCCGGGGGTTAAATAATTCACCCCTCCACTTT. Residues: CASSPRGLNNSPLHF.

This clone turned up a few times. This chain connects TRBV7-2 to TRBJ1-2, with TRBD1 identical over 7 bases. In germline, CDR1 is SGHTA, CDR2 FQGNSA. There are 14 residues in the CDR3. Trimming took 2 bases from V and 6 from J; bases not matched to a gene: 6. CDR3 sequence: CASSLLGTGDGYTF. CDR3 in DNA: TGTGCCAGCAGCTTACTGGGAACAGGGGATGGCTACACCTTC.

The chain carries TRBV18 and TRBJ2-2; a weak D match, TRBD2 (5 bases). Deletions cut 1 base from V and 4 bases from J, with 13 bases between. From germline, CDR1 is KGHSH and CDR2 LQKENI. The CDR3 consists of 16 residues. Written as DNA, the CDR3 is TGTGCCAGCTCACCACTACGGACTGGCAGCACCGGGGAGCTGTTTTTT. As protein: CASSPLRTGSTGELFF. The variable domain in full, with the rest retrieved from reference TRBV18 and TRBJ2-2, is NAGVMQNPRHLVRRRGQEARLRCSPMKGHSHVYWYRQLPEEGLKFMVYLQKENIIDESGMPKERFSAEFPKEGPSILRIQQVVRGDSAAYFCASSPLRTGSTGELFFGEGSRLTVL.

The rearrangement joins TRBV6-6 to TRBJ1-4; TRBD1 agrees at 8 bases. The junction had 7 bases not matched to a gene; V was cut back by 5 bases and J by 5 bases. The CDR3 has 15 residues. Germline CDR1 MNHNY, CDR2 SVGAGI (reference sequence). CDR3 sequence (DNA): TGTGCCAGCAGTGCAACAACAGGGGGGAATGAAAAACTGTTTTTT. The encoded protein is CASSATTGGNEKLFF.

CDR3 nucleotides: TGTGCCAGCAGTTTAGAGAGAGGCTGGAGTAGCAATCAGCCCCAGCATTTT. This encodes CASSLERGWSSNQPQHF. V is TRBV28 and J is TRBJ1-5; D gene uncertain. The CDR3 consists of 17 residues. Trimming removed 2 bases from V and 0 bases from J, with 14 bases in between. The germline CDR1 and CDR2 sequences are MDHEN and SYDVKM.

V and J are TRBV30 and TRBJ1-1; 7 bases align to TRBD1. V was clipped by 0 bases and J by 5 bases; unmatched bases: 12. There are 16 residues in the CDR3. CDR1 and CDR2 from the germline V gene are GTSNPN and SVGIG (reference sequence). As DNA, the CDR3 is TGTGCCTGGAGTGTACGACAGGGAGTGGGCGTAACTGAAGCTTTCTTT. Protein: CAWSVRQGVGVTEAFF.

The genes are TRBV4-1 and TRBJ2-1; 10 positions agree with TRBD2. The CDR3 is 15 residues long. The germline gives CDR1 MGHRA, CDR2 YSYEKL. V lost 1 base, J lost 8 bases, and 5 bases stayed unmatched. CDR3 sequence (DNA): TGCGCCAGCAGCCAAGTGCAGCGGGGGGGGGATGAGCAGTTCTTC. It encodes CASSQVQRGGDEQFF.

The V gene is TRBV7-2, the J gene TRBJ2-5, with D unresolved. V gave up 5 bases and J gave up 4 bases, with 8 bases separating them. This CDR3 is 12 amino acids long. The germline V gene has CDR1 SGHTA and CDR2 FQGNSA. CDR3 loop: CASSALRETQYF. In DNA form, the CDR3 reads TGTGCCAGCAGCGCGCTAAGAGAGACCCAGTACTTC.